This section outlines one TCR beta chain sequence together with its context. The antigen remains unidentified. The same CDR3 also results from other DNA sequences found in this sample. Trimming shortened V by 1 base and J by 1 base, and 2 bases separated the two germline ends. The CDR3 is made up of 13 amino acids. The sample belongs to a study of T cell responses to AZD1222 COVID-19 vaccine. General observations from the study: Females made up more of the donors, who were largely white British, and clonal diversity may have come out too low. Only a handful of individuals given AZD1222 were seropositive at baseline. Vaccine-associated CD4 TCRs ranged over spike, dominating at 160-218 and 743-854. A reported finding is that nearly half of spike-specific TCRs target unmutated variant regions.

Repertoires were generated with immunoSEQ multiplex PCR, while TCRdb's copy carries only in-frame clones and drops some. The table includes some 96,000 clones, about 83% detected once. This clonotype was obtained from an adult in good health. The J gene is TRBJ1-5, the V gene TRBV12-3 or TRBV12-4, with D uncertain. Sequenced here: peripheral blood, sampled on day 0 of AZD1222 vaccination. The CDR3 nucleotides are TGTGCCAGCAGTTTAGGGAGCAATCAGCCCCAGCATTTT. It is translated as CASSLGSNQPQHF.